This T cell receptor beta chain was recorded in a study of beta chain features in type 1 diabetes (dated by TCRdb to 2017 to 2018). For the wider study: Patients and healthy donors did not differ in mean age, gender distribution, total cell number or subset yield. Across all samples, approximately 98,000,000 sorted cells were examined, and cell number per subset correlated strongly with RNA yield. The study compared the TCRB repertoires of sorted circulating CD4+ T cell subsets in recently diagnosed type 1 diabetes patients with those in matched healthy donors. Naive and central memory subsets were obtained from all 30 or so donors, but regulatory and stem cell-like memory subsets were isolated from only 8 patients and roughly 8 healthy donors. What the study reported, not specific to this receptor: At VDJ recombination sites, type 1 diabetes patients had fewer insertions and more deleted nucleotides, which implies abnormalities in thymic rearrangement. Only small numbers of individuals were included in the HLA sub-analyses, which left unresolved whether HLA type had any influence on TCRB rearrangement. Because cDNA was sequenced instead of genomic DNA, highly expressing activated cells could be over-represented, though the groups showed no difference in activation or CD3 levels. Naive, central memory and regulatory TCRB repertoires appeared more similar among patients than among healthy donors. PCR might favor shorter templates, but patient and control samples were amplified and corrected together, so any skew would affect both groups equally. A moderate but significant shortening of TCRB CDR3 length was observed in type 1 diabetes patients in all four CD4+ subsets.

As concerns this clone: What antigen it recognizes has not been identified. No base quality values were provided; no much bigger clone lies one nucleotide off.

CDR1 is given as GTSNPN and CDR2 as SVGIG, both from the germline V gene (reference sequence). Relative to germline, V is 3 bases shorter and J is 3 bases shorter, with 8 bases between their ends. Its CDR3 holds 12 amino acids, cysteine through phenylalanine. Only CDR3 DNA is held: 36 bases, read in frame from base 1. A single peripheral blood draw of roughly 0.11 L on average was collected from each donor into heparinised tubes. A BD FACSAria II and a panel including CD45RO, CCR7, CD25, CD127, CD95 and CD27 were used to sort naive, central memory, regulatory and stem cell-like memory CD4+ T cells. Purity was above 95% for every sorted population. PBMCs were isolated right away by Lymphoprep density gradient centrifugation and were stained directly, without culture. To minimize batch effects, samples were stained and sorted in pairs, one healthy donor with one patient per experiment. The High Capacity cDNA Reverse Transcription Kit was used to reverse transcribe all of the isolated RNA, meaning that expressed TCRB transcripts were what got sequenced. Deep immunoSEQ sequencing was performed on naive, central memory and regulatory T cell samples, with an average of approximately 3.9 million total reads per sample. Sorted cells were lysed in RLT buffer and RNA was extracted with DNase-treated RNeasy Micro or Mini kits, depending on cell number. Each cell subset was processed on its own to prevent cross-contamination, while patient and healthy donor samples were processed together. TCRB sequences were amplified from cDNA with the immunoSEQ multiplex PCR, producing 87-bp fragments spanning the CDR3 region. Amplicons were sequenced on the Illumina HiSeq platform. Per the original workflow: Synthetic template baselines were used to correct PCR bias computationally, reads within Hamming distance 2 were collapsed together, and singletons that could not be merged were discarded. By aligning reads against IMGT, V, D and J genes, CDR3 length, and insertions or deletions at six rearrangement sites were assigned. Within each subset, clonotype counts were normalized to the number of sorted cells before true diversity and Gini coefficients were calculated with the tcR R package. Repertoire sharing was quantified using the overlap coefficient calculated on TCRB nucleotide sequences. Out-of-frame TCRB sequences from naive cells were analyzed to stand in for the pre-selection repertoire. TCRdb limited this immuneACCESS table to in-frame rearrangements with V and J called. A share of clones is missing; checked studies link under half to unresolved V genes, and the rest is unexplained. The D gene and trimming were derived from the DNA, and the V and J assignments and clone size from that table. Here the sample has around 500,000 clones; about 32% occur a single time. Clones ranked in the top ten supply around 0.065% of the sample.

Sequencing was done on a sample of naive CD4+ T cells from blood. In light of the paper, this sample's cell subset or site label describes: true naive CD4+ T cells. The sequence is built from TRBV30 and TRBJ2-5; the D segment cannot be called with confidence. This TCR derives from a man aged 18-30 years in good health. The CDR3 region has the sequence CAWSRLEETQYF. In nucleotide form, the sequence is TGTGCCTGGAGCCGACTGGAAGAGACCCAGTACTTC. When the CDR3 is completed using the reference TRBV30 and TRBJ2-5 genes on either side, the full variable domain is SQTIHQWPATLVQPVGSPLSLECTVEGTSNPNLYWYRQAAGRGLQLLFYSVGIGQISSEVPQNLSASRPQDRQFILSSKKLLLSDSGFYLCAWSRLEETQYFGPGTRLLVL.